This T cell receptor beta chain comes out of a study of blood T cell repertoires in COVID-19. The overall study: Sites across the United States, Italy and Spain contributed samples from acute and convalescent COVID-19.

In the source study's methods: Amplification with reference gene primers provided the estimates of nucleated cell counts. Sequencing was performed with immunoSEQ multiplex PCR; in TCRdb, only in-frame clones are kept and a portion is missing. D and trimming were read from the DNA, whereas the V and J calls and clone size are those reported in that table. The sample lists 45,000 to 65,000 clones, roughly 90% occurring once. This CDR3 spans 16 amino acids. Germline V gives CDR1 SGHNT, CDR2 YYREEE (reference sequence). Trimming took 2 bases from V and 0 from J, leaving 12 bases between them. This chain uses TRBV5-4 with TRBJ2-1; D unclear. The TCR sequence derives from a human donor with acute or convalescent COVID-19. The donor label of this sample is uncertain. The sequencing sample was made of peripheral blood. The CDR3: CASSLDNPSSYNEQFF. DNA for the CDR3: TGTGCCAGCAGCTTAGACAACCCAAGCTCCTACAATGAGCAGTTCTTC. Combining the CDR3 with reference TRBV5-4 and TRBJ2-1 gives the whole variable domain ETGVTQSPTHLIKTRGQQVTLRCSSQSGHNTVSWYQQALGQGPQFIFQYYREEENGRGNFPPRFSGLQFPNYSSELNVNALELDDSALYLCASSLDNPSSYNEQFFGPGTRLTVL.